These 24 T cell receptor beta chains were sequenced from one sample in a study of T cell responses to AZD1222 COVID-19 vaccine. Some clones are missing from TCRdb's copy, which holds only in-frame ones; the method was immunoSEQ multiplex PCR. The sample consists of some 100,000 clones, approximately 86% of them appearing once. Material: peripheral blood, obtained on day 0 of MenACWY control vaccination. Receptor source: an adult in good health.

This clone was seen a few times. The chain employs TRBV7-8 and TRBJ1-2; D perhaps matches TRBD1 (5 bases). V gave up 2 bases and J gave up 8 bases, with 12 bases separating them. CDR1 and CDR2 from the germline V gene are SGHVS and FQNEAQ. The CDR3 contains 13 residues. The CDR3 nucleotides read TGTGCCAGCAGCTTATTGCAGGGTGTCGGCTACACCTTC. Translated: CASSLLQGVGYTF.

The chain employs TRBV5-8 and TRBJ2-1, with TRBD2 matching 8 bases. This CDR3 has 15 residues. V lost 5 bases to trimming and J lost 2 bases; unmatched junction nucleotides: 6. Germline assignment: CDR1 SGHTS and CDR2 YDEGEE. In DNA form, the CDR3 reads TGTGCCAGCAGAAGCGGGAGCGTAACCTACAATGAGCAGTTCTTC. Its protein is CASRSGSVTYNEQFF. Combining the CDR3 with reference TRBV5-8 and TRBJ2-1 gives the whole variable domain EAGVTQSPTHLIKTRGQQATLRCSPISGHTSVYWYQQALGLGLQFLLWYDEGEERNRGNFPPRFSGRQFPNYSSELNVNALELEDSALYLCASRSGSVTYNEQFFGPGTRLTVL.

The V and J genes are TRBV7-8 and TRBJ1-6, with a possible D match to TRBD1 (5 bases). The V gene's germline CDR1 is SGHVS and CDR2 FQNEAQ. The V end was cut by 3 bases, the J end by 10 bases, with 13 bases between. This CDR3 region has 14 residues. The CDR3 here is CASSFAQGLSPLHF. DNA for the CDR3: TGTGCCAGCAGCTTTGCGCAGGGTCTCTCACCCCTCCACTTT. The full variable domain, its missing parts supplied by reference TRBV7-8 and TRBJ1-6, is GAGVSQSPRYKVAKRGQDVALRCDPISGHVSLFWYQQALGQGPEFLTYFQNEAQLDKSGLPSDRFFAERPEGSVSTLKIQRTQQEDSAVYLCASSFAQGLSPLHFGNGTRLTVT.

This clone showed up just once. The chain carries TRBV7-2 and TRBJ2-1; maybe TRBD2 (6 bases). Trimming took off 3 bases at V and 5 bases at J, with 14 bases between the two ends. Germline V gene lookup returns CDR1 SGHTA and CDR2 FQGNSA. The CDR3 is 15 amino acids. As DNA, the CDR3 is TGTGCCAGCAGCTTCGTCTGGGGGGTTAACAATGAGCAGTTCTTC. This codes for CASSFVWGVNNEQFF.

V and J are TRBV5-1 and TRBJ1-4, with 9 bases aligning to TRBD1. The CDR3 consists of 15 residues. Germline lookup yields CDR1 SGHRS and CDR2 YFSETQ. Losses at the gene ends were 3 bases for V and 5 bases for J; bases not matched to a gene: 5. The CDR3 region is CASSSPGTGNEKLFF. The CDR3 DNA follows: TGCGCCAGCAGCTCCCCCGGGACAGGGAATGAAAAACTGTTTTTT.

The CDR3 bases are TGCAGCGTGGGCGGGACAGAAAATGGTGAAAAACTGTTTTTT. Encoded protein: CSVGGTENGEKLFF. The chain couples TRBV29-1 to TRBJ1-4, with 7 bases matching TRBD1. The CDR3 has 14 amino acids. V lost 6 bases, J lost 7 bases, and 11 bases stayed unmatched. Germline-derived CDR1 and CDR2 are SQVTM and ANQGSEA. Full variable domain (rest looked up from reference TRBV29-1 and TRBJ1-4): SAVISQKPSRDICQRGTSLTIQCQVDSQVTMMFWYRQQPGQSLTLIATANQGSEATYESGFVIDKFPISRPNLTFSTLTVSNMSPEDSSIYLCSVGGTENGEKLFFGSGTQLSVL.

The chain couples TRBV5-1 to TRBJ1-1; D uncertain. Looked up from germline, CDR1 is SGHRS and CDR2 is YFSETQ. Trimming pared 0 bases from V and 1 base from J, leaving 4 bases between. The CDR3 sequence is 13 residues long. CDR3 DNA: TGCGCCAGCAGCTTGGCTTGGAACACTGAAGCTTTCTTT. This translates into CASSLAWNTEAFF.

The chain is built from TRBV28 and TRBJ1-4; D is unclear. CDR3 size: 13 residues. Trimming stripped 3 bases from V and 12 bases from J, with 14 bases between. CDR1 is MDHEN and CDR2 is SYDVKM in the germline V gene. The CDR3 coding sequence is TGTGCCAGCAGTTTGTCGGCTCATGGGGAACTGTTTTTT. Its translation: CASSLSAHGELFF.

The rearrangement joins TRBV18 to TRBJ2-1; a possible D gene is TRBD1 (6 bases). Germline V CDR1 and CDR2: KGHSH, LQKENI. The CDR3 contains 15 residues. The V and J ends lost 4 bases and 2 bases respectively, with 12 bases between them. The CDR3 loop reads CASSQDRYTYNEQFF. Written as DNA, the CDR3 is TGTGCCAGCTCACAGGACAGATACACCTACAATGAGCAGTTCTTC.

Here the CDR3 DNA reads TGTGCCAGCATCAAAGGCGAGGTCCGGGAAGCTTTCTTT. This sequence encodes CASIKGEVREAFF. This rearrangement joins TRBV12-3 or TRBV12-4 to TRBJ1-1; D gene ambiguous. The CDR3 length is 13 residues. V was cut by 7 bases and J by 8 bases, with 17 bases left in between.

CDR3 bases: TGCAGTAGTCCGCTGGGGGCCCAGCAGTTCTTC. Its translation: CSSPLGAQQFF. This chain connects TRBV20-1 to TRBJ2-1, with D possibly matching TRBD1 (6 bases). The CDR3 loop spans 11 amino acids. The ends were cut back, 8 bases at V and 11 bases at J, with 16 bases in the middle. Germline V lookup: CDR1 DFQATT, CDR2 SNEGSKA (reference sequence).

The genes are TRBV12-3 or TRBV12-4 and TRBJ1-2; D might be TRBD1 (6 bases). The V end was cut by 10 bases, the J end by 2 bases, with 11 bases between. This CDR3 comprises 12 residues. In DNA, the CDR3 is TGTGCCACGCAGGGGTTCAACTATGGCTACACCTTC. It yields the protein CATQGFNYGYTF.

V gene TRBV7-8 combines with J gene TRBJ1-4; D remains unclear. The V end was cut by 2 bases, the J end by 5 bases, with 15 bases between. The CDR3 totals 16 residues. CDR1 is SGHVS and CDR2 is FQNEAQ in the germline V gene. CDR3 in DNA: TGTGCCAGCAGCTTATTGAAGGTATCCGGGAATGAAAAACTGTTTTTT. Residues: CASSLLKVSGNEKLFF.

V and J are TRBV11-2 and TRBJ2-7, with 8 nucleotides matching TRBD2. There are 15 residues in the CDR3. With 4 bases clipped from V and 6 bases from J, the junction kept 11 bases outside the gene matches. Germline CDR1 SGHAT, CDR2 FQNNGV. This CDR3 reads CASSWDSGEGSEQYF. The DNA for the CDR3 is TGTGCCAGCAGCTGGGATAGCGGGGAGGGGTCCGAGCAGTACTTC.

CDR3 nucleotides: TGCGCCAGCAGCTTGCTCAGCGGCTCCTACAATGAGCAGTTCTTC. This encodes CASSLLSGSYNEQFF. The gene calls are TRBV5-1 and TRBJ2-1; TRBD2 might be the D (5 bases). The germline V gene has CDR1 SGHRS and CDR2 YFSETQ. Trimming removed 1 base at V and 0 bases at J, with 8 bases between. There are 15 residues in the CDR3.

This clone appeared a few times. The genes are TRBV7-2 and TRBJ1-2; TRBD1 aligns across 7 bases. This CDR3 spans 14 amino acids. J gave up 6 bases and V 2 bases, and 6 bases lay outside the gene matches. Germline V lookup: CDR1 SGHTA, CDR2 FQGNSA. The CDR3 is CASSLMRQGHGYTF. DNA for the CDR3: TGTGCCAGCAGCTTAATGCGACAGGGACATGGCTACACCTTC.

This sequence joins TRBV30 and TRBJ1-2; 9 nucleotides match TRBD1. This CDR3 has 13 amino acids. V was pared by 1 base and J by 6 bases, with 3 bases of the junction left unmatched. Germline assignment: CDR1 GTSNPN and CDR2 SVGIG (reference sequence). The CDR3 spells CAWSAGQGHGYTF. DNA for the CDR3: TGTGCCTGGAGTGCCGGACAGGGGCATGGCTACACCTTC.

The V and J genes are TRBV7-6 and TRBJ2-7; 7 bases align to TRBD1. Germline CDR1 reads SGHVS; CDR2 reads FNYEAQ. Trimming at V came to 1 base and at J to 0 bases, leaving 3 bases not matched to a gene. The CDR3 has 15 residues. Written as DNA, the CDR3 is TGTGCCAGCAGCTTAGAGGCAGGGGGCTCCTACGAGCAGTACTTC. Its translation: CASSLEAGGSYEQYF.

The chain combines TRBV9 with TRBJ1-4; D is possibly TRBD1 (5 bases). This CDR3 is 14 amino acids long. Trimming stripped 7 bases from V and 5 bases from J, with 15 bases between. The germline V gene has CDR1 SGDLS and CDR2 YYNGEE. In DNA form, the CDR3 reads TGTGCCAGCGGGGTGCGGACACAGAATGAAAAACTGTTTTTT. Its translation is CASGVRTQNEKLFF.

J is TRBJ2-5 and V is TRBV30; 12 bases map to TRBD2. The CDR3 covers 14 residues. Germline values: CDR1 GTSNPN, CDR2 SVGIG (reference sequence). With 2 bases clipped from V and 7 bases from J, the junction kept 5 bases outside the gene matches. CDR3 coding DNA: TGTGCCTGGAGTAGGACTAGCGGGGCGGGGACCCAGTACTTC. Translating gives CAWSRTSGAGTQYF.

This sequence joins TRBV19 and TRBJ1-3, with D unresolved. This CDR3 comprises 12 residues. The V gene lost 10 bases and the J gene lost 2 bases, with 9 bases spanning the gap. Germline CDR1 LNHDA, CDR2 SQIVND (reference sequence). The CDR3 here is CATRETGNTIYF. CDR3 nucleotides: TGTGCCACCCGGGAGACTGGAAACACCATATATTTT.

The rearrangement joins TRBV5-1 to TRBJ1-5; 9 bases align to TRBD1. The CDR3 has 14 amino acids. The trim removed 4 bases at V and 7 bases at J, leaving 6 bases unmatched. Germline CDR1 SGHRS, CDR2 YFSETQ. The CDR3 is CASSRTGGLQPQHF. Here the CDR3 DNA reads TGCGCCAGCAGCCGTACAGGGGGCCTGCAGCCCCAGCATTTT.

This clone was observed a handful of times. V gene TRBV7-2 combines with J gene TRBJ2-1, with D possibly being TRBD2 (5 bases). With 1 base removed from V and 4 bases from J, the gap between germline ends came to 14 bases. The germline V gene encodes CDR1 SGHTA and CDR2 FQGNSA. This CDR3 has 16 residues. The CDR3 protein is CASSLVRLAVYNEQFF. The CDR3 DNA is TGTGCCAGCAGCTTAGTGCGGCTAGCCGTATACAATGAGCAGTTCTTC.

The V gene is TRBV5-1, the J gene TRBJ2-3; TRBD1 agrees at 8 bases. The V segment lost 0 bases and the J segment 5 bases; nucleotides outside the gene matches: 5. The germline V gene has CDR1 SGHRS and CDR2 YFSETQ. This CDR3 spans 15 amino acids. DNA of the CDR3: TGCGCCAGCAGCTTGGCCGGAACAGGGGGAGATACGCAGTATTTT. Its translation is CASSLAGTGGDTQYF.